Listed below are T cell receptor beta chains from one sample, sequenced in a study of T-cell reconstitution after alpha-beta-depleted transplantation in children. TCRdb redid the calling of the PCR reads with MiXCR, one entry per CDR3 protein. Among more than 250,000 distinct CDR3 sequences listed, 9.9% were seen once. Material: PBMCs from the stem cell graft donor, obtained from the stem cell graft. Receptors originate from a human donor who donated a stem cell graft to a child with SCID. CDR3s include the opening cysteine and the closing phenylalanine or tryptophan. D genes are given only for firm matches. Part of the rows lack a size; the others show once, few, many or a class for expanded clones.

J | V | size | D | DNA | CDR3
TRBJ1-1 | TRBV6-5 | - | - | TGTGCCAGCAGTTACTCGGGGTACACTGAAGCTTTCTTT | CASSYSGYTEAFF
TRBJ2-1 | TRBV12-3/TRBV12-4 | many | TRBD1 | TGTGCCAGCAGTCTGGGACAGGGAGGGTGGAATGAGCAGTTCTTC | CASSLGQGGWNEQFF
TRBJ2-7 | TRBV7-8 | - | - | TGTGCCAGCAGCTTAAATAGGTTCGGCTCCTCCTACGAGCAGTACTTC | CASSLNRFGSSYEQYF
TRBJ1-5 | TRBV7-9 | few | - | TGTGCCAGCAGCTCAGGGAAGGTTAATAGCAATCAGCCCCAGCATTTT | CASSSGKVNSNQPQHF
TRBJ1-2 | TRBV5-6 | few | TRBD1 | TGTGCCAGCAGCTTGTACAGGGGGCTAGGCTACACCTTC | CASSLYRGLGYTF
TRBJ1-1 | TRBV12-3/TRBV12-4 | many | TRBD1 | TGTGCCAGCAGTAACAGGGGGTTTCGGACTGAAGCTTTCTTT | CASSNRGFRTEAFF
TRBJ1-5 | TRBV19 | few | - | TGTGCCAGTAGCGTCAGGGACAATCAGCCCCAGCATTTT | CASSVRDNQPQHF
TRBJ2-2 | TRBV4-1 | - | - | TGCGCCAGCAGCCAGGACTCACGGGAGCTGTTTTTT | CASSQDSRELFF
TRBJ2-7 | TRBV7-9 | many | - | TGTGCCAGCAGCTCATTAGCGCAAGGCAGAACCTACGAGCAGTACTTC | CASSSLAQGRTYEQYF
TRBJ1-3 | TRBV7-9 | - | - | TGTGCCAGCAGCTTAGAGATTTCCTCTGGAAACACCATATATTTT | CASSLEISSGNTIYF
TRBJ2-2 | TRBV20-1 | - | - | TGCAGTGCTAGAGGAGGAGGGTCTAACACCGGGGAGCTGTTTTTT | CSARGGGSNTGELFF
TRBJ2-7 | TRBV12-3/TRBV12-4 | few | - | TGTGCCAGCAGTAGTCCCAGACGGGACCAAATATACGAGCAGTACTTC | CASSSPRRDQIYEQYF
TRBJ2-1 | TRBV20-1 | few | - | TGCAGTGCTAGAGACCCCAAGGCTATTTTAAACCATGAGCAGTTCTTC | CSARDPKAILNHEQFF
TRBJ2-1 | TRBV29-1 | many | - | TGCAGCGTTGAGGAGATAACAGATTACAATGAGCAGTTCTTC | CSVEEITDYNEQFF
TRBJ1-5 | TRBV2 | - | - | TGTGCCAGCAGTGAAGCCGGGGTTAGCAATCAGCCCCAGCATTTT | CASSEAGVSNQPQHF
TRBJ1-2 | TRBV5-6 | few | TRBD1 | TGTGCCAGCAGCGACCCAGGGGGAACCTTTGATGGCTACACCTTC | CASSDPGGTFDGYTF
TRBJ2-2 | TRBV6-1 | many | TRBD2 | TGTGCCACCGTAGCGGGAGTCACCGGGGAGCTGTTTTTT | CATVAGVTGELFF